Listed here is a single T cell receptor beta chain. A junction boundary mismatches the germline segment, possibly from a read error. Other DNA sequences in the same sample also yield this CDR3. This table comes from immunoSEQ multiplex PCR, and its TCRdb copy is limited to in-frame clones, with some not included. The sample includes roughly 220,000 clones, 80% to 90% seen only once; the top ten take approximately 1.5%. Germline V gene sequence: CDR1 SNHLY, CDR2 FYNNEI. CDR3 length: 14 amino acids. This entry is derived from a study of blood T cell repertoires in COVID-19. The TCR sequence derives from a woman aged 35 to 49 who had recovered from COVID-19. The gene calls are TRBV2 and TRBJ1-1, with D possibly being TRBD1 (5 bases). The sequenced material came from peripheral blood. The chain's CDR3 is CASSSEGAVTEAFF. The CDR3 bases are TGTGCCAGCAGTTCGGAAGGGGCCGTCACTGAAGCCTTCTTT.